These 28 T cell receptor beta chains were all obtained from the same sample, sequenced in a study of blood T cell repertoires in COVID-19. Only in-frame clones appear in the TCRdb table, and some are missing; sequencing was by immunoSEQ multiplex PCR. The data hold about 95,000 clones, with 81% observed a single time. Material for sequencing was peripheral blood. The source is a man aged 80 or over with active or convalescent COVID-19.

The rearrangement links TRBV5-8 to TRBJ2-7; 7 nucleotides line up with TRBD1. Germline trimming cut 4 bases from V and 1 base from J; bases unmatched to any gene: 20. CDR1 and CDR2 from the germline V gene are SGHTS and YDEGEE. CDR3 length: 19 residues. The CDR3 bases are TGTGCCAGCAGCCAAATGCCAAATTTTCGAAGGGGGCGGTCCTACGAGCAGTACTTC. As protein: CASSQMPNFRRGRSYEQYF.

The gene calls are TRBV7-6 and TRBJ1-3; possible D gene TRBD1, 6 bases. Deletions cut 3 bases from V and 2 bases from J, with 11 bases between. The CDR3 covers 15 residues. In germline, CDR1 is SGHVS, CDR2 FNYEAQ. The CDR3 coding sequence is TGTGCCAGCAGCTTTGGGGGGGGGCCTGGAAACACCATATATTTT. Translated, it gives CASSFGGGPGNTIYF.

The CDR3 loop is CASSQGLVQETQYF. The CDR3 coding sequence is TGTGCCAGCAGCCAAGGACTAGTCCAAGAGACCCAGTACTTC. The genes are TRBV4-2 and TRBJ2-5; TRBD2 is a possible D gene (6 bases). Per germline, CDR1 LGHNA and CDR2 YNFKEQ. CDR3 size: 14 residues. Deletions cut 1 base from V and 1 base from J, with 7 bases between.

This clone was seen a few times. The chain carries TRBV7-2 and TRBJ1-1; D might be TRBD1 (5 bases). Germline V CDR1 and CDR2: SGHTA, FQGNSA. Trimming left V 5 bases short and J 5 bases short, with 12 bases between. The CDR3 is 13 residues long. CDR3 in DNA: TGTGCCAGCAGCAGAGTACGGGGGACTGAAGCTTTCTTT. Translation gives CASSRVRGTEAFF.

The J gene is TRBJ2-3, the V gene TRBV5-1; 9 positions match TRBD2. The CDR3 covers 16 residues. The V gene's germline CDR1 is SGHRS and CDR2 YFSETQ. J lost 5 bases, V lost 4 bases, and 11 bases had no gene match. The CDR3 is CASSTRGGGDGDTQYF. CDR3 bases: TGCGCCAGCAGCACAAGGGGCGGGGGGGATGGAGATACGCAGTATTTT.

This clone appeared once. For the CDR3, the DNA is TGTGCCAGCAGCCTCTCTAGCGGGGGGGCCGGTTATGAGCAGTTCTTC. Translating it yields CASSLSSGGAGYEQFF. This chain connects TRBV7-2 to TRBJ2-1; TRBD2 aligns across 12 bases. Unmatched junction bases numbered 10, after V lost 5 bases and J lost 8 bases. CDR3 length: 16 residues. CDR1 and CDR2 (germline): SGHTA, FQGNSA.

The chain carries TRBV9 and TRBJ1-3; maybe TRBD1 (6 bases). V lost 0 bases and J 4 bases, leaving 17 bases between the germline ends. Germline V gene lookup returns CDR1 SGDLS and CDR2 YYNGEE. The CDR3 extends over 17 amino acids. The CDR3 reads CASSVAGTQITGNTIYF. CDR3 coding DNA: TGTGCCAGCAGCGTAGCGGGGACACAAATAACAGGAAACACCATATATTTT.

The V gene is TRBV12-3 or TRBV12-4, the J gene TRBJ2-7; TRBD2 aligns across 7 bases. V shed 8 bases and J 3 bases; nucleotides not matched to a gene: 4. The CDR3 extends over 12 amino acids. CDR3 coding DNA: TGTGCCAGCCGGCGGGGGAGCTACGAGCAGTACTTC. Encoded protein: CASRRGSYEQYF.

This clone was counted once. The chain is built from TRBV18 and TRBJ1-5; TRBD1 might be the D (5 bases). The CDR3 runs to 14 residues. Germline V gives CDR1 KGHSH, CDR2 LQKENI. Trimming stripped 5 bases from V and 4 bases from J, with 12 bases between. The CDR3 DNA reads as TGTGCCAGCTCATCTGGGGCCGGAAATCAGCCCCAGCATTTT. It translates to CASSSGAGNQPQHF. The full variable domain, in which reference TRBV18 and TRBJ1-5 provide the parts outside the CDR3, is NAGVMQNPRHLVRRRGQEARLRCSPMKGHSHVYWYRQLPEEGLKFMVYLQKENIIDESGMPKERFSAEFPKEGPSILRIQQVVRGDSAAYFCASSSGAGNQPQHFGDGTRLSIL.

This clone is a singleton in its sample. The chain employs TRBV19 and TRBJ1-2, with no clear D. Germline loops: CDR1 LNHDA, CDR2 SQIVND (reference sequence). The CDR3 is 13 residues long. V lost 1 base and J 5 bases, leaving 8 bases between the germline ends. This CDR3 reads CASSIGGQYGYTF. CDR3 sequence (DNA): TGTGCCAGTAGTATAGGAGGCCAATATGGCTACACCTTC.

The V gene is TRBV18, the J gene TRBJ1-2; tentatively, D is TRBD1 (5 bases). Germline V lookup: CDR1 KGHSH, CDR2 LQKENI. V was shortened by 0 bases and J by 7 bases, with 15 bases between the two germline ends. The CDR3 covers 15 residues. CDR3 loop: CASSPPEGRRGGYTF. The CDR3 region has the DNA TGTGCCAGCTCACCACCGGAGGGGAGGCGGGGTGGCTACACCTTC.

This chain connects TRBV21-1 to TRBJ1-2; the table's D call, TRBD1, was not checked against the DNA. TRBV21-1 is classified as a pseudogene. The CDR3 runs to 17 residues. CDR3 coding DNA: TGTGCCAGCAGCCAAAATTCCAGGGGGCGCGGGTCTTATGGCTACACCTTC. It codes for CASSQNSRGRGSYGYTF.

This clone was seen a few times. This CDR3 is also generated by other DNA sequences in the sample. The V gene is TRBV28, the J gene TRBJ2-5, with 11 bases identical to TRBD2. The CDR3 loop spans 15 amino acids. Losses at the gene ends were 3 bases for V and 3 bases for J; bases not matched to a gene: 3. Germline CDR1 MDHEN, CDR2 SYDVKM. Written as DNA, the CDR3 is TGTGCCAGCAGTTTGGCGGGACTAGCGGAAGAGACCCAGTACTTC. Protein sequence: CASSLAGLAEETQYF. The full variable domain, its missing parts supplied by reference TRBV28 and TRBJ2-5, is DVKVTQSSRYLVKRTGEKVFLECVQDMDHENMFWYRQDPGLGLRLIYFSYDVKMKEKGDIPEGYSVSREKKERFSLILESASTNQTSMYLCASSLAGLAEETQYFGPGTRLLVL.

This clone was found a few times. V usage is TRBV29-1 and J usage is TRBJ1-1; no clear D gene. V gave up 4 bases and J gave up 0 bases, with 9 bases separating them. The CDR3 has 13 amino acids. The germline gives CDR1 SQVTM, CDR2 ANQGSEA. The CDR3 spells CSVAEHLNTEAFF. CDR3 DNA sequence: TGCAGCGTTGCTGAACACCTGAACACTGAAGCTTTCTTT.

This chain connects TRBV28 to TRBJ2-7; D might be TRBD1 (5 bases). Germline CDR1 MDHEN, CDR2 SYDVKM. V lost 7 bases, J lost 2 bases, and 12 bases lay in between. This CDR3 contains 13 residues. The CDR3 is CASIATGTYEQYF. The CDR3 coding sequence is TGTGCCAGCATAGCCACAGGAACCTACGAGCAGTACTTC.

In DNA, the CDR3 is TGTGCCACCAGTGATACCGGCGGGAGCACAGATACGCAGTATTTT. Translated, it gives CATSDTGGSTDTQYF. V gene TRBV24-1 combines with J gene TRBJ2-3, with a weak D call TRBD2 (5 bases). Germline-derived CDR1 and CDR2 are KGHDR and SFDVKD. This CDR3 has 15 residues. The ends were cut back, 3 bases at V and 0 bases at J, with 9 bases in the middle.

CDR3 bases: TGTGCCAGCAGCCCAGGGGATACCCCGAGGTACACTGAAGCTTTCTTT. Encoded protein: CASSPGDTPRYTEAFF. This chain connects TRBV7-8 to TRBJ1-1; TRBD1 might be the D (6 bases). Trimming removed 5 bases at V and 3 bases at J, with 19 bases between. Germline loops: CDR1 SGHVS, CDR2 FQNEAQ. There are 16 residues in the CDR3.

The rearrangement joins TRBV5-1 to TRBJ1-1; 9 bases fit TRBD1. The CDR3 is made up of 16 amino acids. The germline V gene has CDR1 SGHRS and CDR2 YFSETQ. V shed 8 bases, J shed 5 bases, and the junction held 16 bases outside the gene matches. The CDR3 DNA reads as TGCGCCAGTACCGCCATCACCCAGACAGGGGGGACTGAAGCTTTCTTT. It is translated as CASTAITQTGGTEAFF. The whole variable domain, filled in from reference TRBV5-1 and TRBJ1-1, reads KAGVTQTPRYLIKTRGQQVTLSCSPISGHRSVSWYQQTPGQGLQFLFEYFSETQRNKGNFPGRFSGRQFSNSRSEMNVSTLELGDSALYLCASTAITQTGGTEAFFGQGTRLTVV.

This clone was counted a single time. The CDR3 coding sequence is TGTGCCAGCAGCTTGGGACGGGGGTACAATGAGCAGTTCTTC. Translation gives CASSLGRGYNEQFF. This chain joins TRBV5-8 and TRBJ2-1; TRBD2 might be the D (6 bases). V was pared by 0 bases and J by 4 bases, with 8 bases between. The germline gives CDR1 SGHTS, CDR2 YDEGEE. This CDR3 has 14 amino acids. The full variable domain, its missing parts supplied by reference TRBV5-8 and TRBJ2-1, is EAGVTQSPTHLIKTRGQQATLRCSPISGHTSVYWYQQALGLGLQFLLWYDEGEERNRGNFPPRFSGRQFPNYSSELNVNALELEDSALYLCASSLGRGYNEQFFGPGTRLTVL.

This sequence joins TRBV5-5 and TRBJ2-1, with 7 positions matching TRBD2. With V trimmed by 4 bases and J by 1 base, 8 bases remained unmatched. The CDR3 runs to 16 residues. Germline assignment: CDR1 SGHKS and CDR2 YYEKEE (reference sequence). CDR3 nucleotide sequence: TGTGCCAGCAGCCCGGGCGCGGGGGTTTCCTACAATGAGCAGTTCTTC. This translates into CASSPGAGVSYNEQFF.

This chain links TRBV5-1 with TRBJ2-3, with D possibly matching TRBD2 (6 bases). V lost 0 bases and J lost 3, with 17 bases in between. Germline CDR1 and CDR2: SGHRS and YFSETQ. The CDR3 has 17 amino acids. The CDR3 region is CASSLEGSGDLTDTQYF. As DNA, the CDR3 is TGCGCCAGCAGCTTGGAAGGTAGCGGAGACCTTACAGATACGCAGTATTTT.

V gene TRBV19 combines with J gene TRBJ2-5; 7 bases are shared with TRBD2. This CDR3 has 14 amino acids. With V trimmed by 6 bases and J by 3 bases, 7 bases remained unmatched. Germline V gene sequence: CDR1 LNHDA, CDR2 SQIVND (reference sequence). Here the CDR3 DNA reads TGTGCCAGTAGGGGAGGGCCCGGGAAAGAGACCCAGTACTTC. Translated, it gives CASRGGPGKETQYF. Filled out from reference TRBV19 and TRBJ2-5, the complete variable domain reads DGGITQSPKYLFRKEGQNVTLSCEQNLNHDAMYWYRQDPGQGLRLIYYSQIVNDFQKGDIAEGYSVSREKKESFPLTVTSAQKNPTAFYLCASRGGPGKETQYFGPGTRLLVL.

This CDR3 is CASSEPPRNTEAFF. The CDR3 DNA is TGCGCCAGCAGTGAGCCCCCGAGAAACACTGAAGCTTTCTTT. The chain links TRBV10-1 to TRBJ1-1; D is ambiguous. Germline CDR1 and CDR2: WNHNN and SYGVQD (reference sequence). Trimming took off 2 bases at V and 2 bases at J, with 9 bases between the two ends. The length of the CDR3 is 14 residues.

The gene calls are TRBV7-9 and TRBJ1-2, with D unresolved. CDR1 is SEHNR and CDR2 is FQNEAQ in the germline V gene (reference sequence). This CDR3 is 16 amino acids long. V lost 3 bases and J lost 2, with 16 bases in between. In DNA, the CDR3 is TGTGCCAGCAGCTTCTTGAGGGAAGTTTCCAACTATGGCTACACCTTC. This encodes CASSFLREVSNYGYTF.

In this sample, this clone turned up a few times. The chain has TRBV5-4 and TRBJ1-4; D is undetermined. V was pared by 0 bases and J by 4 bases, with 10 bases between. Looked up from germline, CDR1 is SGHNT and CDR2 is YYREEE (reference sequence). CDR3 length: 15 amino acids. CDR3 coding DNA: TGTGCCAGCAGCTTGGCGGGGTCTGGTAATGAAAAACTGTTTTTT. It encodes CASSLAGSGNEKLFF. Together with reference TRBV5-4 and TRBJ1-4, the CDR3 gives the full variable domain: ETGVTQSPTHLIKTRGQQVTLRCSSQSGHNTVSWYQQALGQGPQFIFQYYREEENGRGNFPPRFSGLQFPNYSSELNVNALELDDSALYLCASSLAGSGNEKLFFGSGTQLSVL.

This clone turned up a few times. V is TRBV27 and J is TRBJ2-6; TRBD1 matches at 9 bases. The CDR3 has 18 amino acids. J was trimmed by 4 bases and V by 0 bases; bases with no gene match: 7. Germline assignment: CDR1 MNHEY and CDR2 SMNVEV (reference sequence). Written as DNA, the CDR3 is TGTGCCAGCAGTTTATCGGGACAGGGTGTGGGAGGGGCCAACGTCCTGACTTTC. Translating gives CASSLSGQGVGGANVLTF.

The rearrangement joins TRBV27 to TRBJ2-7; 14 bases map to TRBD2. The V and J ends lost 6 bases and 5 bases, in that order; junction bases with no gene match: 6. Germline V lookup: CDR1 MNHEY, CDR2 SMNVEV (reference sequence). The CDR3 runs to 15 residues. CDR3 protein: CASSLGTSGGDEQYF. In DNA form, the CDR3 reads TGTGCCAGCAGCCTAGGGACTAGCGGGGGCGACGAGCAGTACTTC.

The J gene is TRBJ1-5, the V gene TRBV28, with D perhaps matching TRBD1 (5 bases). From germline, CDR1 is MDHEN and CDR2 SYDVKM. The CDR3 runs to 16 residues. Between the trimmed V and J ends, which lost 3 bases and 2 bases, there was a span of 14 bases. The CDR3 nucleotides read TGTGCCAGCAGTTTTCCCAGGGTGGATGGCAATCAGCCCCAGCATTTT. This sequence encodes CASSFPRVDGNQPQHF.